A single sample is the source of the 30 T cell receptor beta chains below, sequenced in a study of metastatic and nonmetastatic thyroid tumors. Prior to thyroid surgery, none of the patients had received any treatment. TCRdb ran MiXCR on the PCR reads. The sample holds more than 9,000 clones; roughly a third are singletons and the top ten take 16%. The sequencing input was adjacent normal tissue. Source of these receptors: a female donor with papillary thyroid cancer or a benign thyroid nodule (not recorded which). Some clones in this sample may be carry-over from other donors' samples.

The V call is TRBV2, the J call TRBJ1-1; D not certain. The ends were cut back, 1 base at V and 7 bases at J, with 16 bases in the middle. The CDR3 is 15 residues long. Germline V gives CDR1 SNHLY, CDR2 FYNNEI. The CDR3 DNA follows: TGTGCCAGCAGTGAAGGGGCAGTTATGCCAGGTGAAGCTTTCTTT. Its protein product is CASSEGAVMPGEAFF.

The genes are TRBV20-1 and TRBJ2-5, with TRBD2 identical over 9 bases. The germline CDR1 and CDR2 sequences are DFQATT and SNEGSKA (reference sequence). Trimming at V came to 3 bases and at J to 4 bases, leaving 15 bases not matched to a gene. The CDR3 extends over 17 amino acids. The CDR3 sequence: CSASDVGTSWRAETQYF. CDR3 sequence (DNA): TGCAGTGCTAGTGACGTGGGGACTAGCTGGAGGGCAGAGACCCAGTACTTC.

Only a few counts were recorded for this clone. The chain uses TRBV18 and TRBJ2-2; D may be TRBD1 or TRBD2 (5 bases each). Trimming removed 3 bases from V and 1 base from J, with 9 bases in between. Germline V CDR1 and CDR2: KGHSH, LQKENI. CDR3 length equals 15 residues. The DNA of the CDR3 is TGTGCCAGCTCACCGGGGACGATGAACACCGGGGAGCTGTTTTTT. This encodes CASSPGTMNTGELFF.

By share of the sample, this clone is large. The CDR3 loop reads CATSDPGTAKGYTF. The CDR3 region has the DNA TGTGCCACCAGTGACCCAGGGACAGCCAAAGGCTACACCTTC. The rearrangement joins TRBV24-1 to TRBJ1-2; 7 nucleotides align to TRBD1. V gave up 4 bases and J gave up 8 bases; unmatched junction bases: 9. CDR1 is KGHDR, CDR2 SFDVKD, per germline. This CDR3 comprises 14 residues.

This clone appeared a few times. The chain couples TRBV24-1 to TRBJ2-3, with a weak D call TRBD1 (6 bases). V was cut by 8 bases and J by 2 bases, with 16 bases left in between. The CDR3 contains 15 residues. The germline gives CDR1 KGHDR, CDR2 SFDVKD. The CDR3 protein is CATKPVWGPTDTQYF. The DNA for the CDR3 is TGTGCCACCAAACCGGTGTGGGGGCCCACAGATACGCAGTATTTT.

This clone is deemed large. This chain uses TRBV27 with TRBJ2-6; D is uncertain. The V and J ends lost 5 bases and 0 bases respectively, with 8 bases between them. The CDR3 is 15 residues long. Germline V gives CDR1 MNHEY, CDR2 SMNVEV (reference sequence). In nucleotides, the CDR3 is TGTGCCAGCAGTCCACAAGACTCTGGGGCCAACGTCCTGACTTTC. This sequence encodes CASSPQDSGANVLTF.

This clone was picked up a small number of times. V is TRBV20-1 and J is TRBJ1-3; D not certain. CDR1 is DFQATT, CDR2 SNEGSKA, per germline (reference sequence). The CDR3 has 15 amino acids. Trimming removed 2 bases from V and 2 bases from J, with 13 bases in between. The CDR3: CSARLRELTGNTIYF. The CDR3 region has the DNA TGCAGTGCTAGATTGAGGGAGCTCACTGGAAACACCATATATTTT.

For this clone: The junction departs from the called germline gene at one end, perhaps through a read error. The chain links TRBV2 to TRBJ2-5, with D unclear. Germline V gene sequence: CDR1 SNHLY, CDR2 FYNNEI. The CDR3 extends over 14 amino acids. This CDR3 is CASSEWAAQETQYF. The CDR3 DNA follows: TGCGCCAGCAGTGAATGGGCAGCCCAAGAGACCCAGTACTTC.

The DNA for the CDR3 is TGCAGTGCTAGAGATCTCCTCTCCTACAATGAGCAGTTCTTC. This codes for CSARDLLSYNEQFF. The chain is built from TRBV20-1 and TRBJ2-1, with D hard to call. The CDR3 extends over 14 amino acids. CDR1 is DFQATT and CDR2 is SNEGSKA in the germline V gene (reference sequence). Deletions cut 0 bases from V and 0 bases from J, with 6 bases between.

The table lists this clone with a few counts. This chain joins TRBV25-1 and TRBJ1-6, with D uncertain. The CDR3 sequence is 15 residues long. Germline CDR1 is MGHDK and CDR2 is SYGVNS. Trimming stripped 3 bases from V and 8 bases from J, with 14 bases between. CDR3 sequence reads: CASSDLQAGDSPLHF. The CDR3 nucleotides read TGTGCCAGCAGTGATCTCCAGGCTGGGGATTCACCCCTCCACTTT.

The chain carries TRBV18 and TRBJ1-3; no definite D call. V gave up 3 bases and J gave up 8 bases, with 11 bases separating them. This CDR3 has 13 residues. Germline CDR1 reads KGHSH; CDR2 reads LQKENI. The CDR3 loop is CASSPTSADTIYF. The CDR3 DNA reads as TGTGCCAGCTCACCCACCTCGGCGGACACCATATATTTT.

This clone was counted between two and nine times. The chain carries TRBV6-4 and TRBJ2-7; 14 positions agree with TRBD2. The junction had 4 bases not matched to a gene; V was cut back by 7 bases and J by 5 bases. Germline CDR1 and CDR2: MRHNA and SNTAGT. This CDR3 region has 14 residues. CDR3: CASNPGLAGDEQYF. CDR3 sequence (DNA): TGTGCCAGCAACCCGGGACTAGCGGGGGACGAGCAGTACTTC.

The chain employs TRBV27 and TRBJ1-2; D ambiguous. Germline V gene data show CDR1 as MNHEY and CDR2 as SMNVEV (reference sequence). The V end was cut by 0 bases, the J end by 8 bases, with 13 bases between. The CDR3 contains 14 residues. CDR3 region: CASSLSSWSRGYTF. In DNA, the CDR3 is TGTGCCAGCAGTTTATCCTCGTGGTCCAGGGGCTACACCTTC.

On this clone itself: A junction boundary mismatches the germline segment, possibly from a read error. The CDR3 spells CSSSLISGRGNEQFF. The CDR3 DNA sequence: TGTTCCAGCAGTCTCATTAGCGGGAGGGGCAATGAGCAGTTCTTC. This rearrangement joins TRBV12-3 or TRBV12-4 to TRBJ2-1; 11 bases align to TRBD2. This CDR3 is 15 amino acids long.

The chain joins TRBV7-3 to TRBJ2-1, with a tentative D call TRBD1 (5 bases). Germline V lookup: CDR1 SGHTA, CDR2 FQGTGA. The CDR3 consists of 13 residues. Between the trimmed V and J ends, which lost 2 bases and 7 bases, there was a span of 9 bases. In nucleotides, the CDR3 is TGTGCCAGCAGCTTAGGGCACAGGAATGAGCAGTTCTTC. Translation gives CASSLGHRNEQFF.

The V call is TRBV28, the J call TRBJ2-1; no clear D gene. Germline V lookup: CDR1 MDHEN, CDR2 SYDVKM. V was cut by 5 bases and J by 5 bases, with 7 bases left in between. The CDR3 is made up of 12 amino acids. The CDR3 DNA reads as TGTGCCAGCAGTACAATCAACAATGAGCAGTTCTTC. The encoded protein is CASSTINNEQFF.

The chain is built from TRBV2 and TRBJ1-2; a weak D match, TRBD1 (5 bases). The CDR3 has 14 amino acids. Germline values: CDR1 SNHLY, CDR2 FYNNEI. The germline V and J ends were trimmed by 6 bases and 2 bases, with 13 bases remaining between them. CDR3 sequence (DNA): TGTGCCAGCAGCATGGCAGGGCCCAACTATGGCTACACCTTC. This codes for CASSMAGPNYGYTF. Supplemented by reference TRBV2 and TRBJ1-2, the full variable domain reads EPEVTQTPSHQVTQMGQEVILRCVPISNHLYFYWYRQILGQKVEFLVSFYNNEISEKSEIFDDQFSVERPDGSNFTLKIRSTKLEDSAMYFCASSMAGPNYGYTFGSGTRLTVV.

The chain employs TRBV7-7 and TRBJ2-7; 8 bases map to TRBD1. CDR1 and CDR2 from the germline V gene are SSHAT and FNYEAQ (reference sequence). This CDR3 comprises 15 residues. CDR3 in DNA: TGTGCTAGCGGCGCGAACAGGGGGGTCCAACGCGAGCAGTACTTC. Amino acid sequence: CASGANRGVQREQYF.

This clone appeared a few times. The genes are TRBV20-1 and TRBJ1-2; 7 bases agree with TRBD1. Germline-derived CDR1 and CDR2 are DFQATT and SNEGSKA (reference sequence). With 5 bases clipped from V and 3 bases from J, the junction kept 3 bases outside the gene matches. The CDR3 is made up of 12 amino acids. CDR3 sequence (DNA): TGCAGTGCTCCTACAGGGGACTATGGCTACACCTTC. Residues: CSAPTGDYGYTF.

J is TRBJ1-1 and V is TRBV30; D might be TRBD1 (6 bases). Trimming left V 3 bases short and J 2 bases short, with 13 bases between. This CDR3 has 14 amino acids. The germline CDR1 and CDR2 sequences are GTSNPN and SVGIG (reference sequence). The CDR3 DNA reads TGTGCCTGGAGGCGACAGGACGGAAACACTGAAGCTTTCTTT. This gives the protein CAWRRQDGNTEAFF.

The chain joins TRBV5-1 to TRBJ1-1; the match to TRBD1 covers 8 bases. The CDR3 has 17 residues. V lost 0 bases and J lost 0; bases outside the gene matches: 7. The germline V gene encodes CDR1 SGHRS and CDR2 YFSETQ. CDR3 amino acids: CASSLEGTGGMNTEAFF. For the CDR3, the DNA is TGCGCCAGCAGCTTGGAGGGGACAGGTGGCATGAACACTGAAGCTTTCTTT.

Details on this clone: Sequence at one end of the junction differs from germline and may be a read error. The CDR3 region is CAGRVDRENPYEQYF. The DNA for the CDR3 is TGTGCCGGCAGGGTGGACAGGGAAAACCCCTACGAGCAGTACTTC. J is TRBJ2-7 and V is TRBV2; 8 bases align to TRBD1. CDR1 SNHLY and CDR2 FYNNEI come from the germline V gene. There are 15 residues in the CDR3.

This sequence joins TRBV11-2 and TRBJ1-1, with 9 bases that match TRBD1. J was trimmed by 6 bases and V by 5 bases; bases with no gene match: 16. CDR1 and CDR2 from the germline V gene are SGHAT and FQNNGV. CDR3 size: 17 residues. The CDR3 loop is CASSLYSAPGQGPEAFF. The CDR3 nucleotides read TGTGCCAGCAGCCTTTACTCGGCGCCGGGACAGGGCCCTGAAGCTTTCTTT.

This clone was counted only a few times. The chain couples TRBV6-1 to TRBJ2-7; D assignment may be TRBD1 or TRBD2 (6 bases each). This CDR3 comprises 15 residues. CDR1 MNHNS and CDR2 SASEGT come from the germline V gene. V was clipped by 0 bases and J by 3 bases, with 12 bases between them. The CDR3 spells CASSEAIEGGYEQYF. CDR3 nucleotides: TGTGCCAGCAGTGAAGCAATCGAGGGGGGCTACGAGCAGTACTTC.

As regards this clone: One end of the junction does not line up with germline, which may come from a read error. The CDR3 coding sequence is TGTGCCATCAGTTTCCAGAACACTGAAGCTTTCTTT. It translates to CAISFQNTEAFF. This chain joins TRBV12-3 or TRBV12-4 and TRBJ1-1; D is ambiguous. There are 12 residues in the CDR3.

This rearrangement joins TRBV3-1 to TRBJ2-5; 8 nucleotides agree with TRBD2. Germline V gives CDR1 LGHDT, CDR2 YNNKEL (reference sequence). This CDR3 spans 13 amino acids. V lost 7 bases, J lost 5 bases, and 6 bases stayed unmatched. The CDR3 loop is CASTAGGGETQYF. CDR3 bases: TGTGCCAGCACCGCGGGGGGCGGGGAGACCCAGTACTTC.

This clone was seen a handful of times. The rearrangement joins TRBV6-1 to TRBJ2-7, with 9 bases fitting TRBD2. Germline values: CDR1 MNHNS, CDR2 SASEGT. CDR3 length equals 15 residues. The ends lost 4 bases at V and 4 bases at J; junction bases unmatched: 8. Here the CDR3 reads CASSVIAGDKYEQYF. CDR3 coding DNA: TGTGCCAGCAGTGTGATAGCGGGAGATAAATACGAGCAGTACTTC.

Judged by abundance, this clone is medium-sized (0.01 to 0.1%). The chain joins TRBV19 to TRBJ1-2, with 12 positions matching TRBD1. Looked up from germline, CDR1 is LNHDA and CDR2 is SQIVND (reference sequence). V was pared by 9 bases and J by 1 base, with 15 bases of the junction left unmatched. The CDR3 runs 18 residues. The CDR3 protein is CARPSNRDRGHRNYGYTF. CDR3 DNA sequence: TGTGCCAGACCCTCAAACCGGGACAGGGGGCACCGTAACTATGGCTACACCTTC.

On this clone itself: One end of the junction fails to match germline, which may point to a read error. The genes are TRBV28 and TRBJ2-6; weak D call: TRBD1 (6 bases). This CDR3 contains 19 residues. Looked up from germline, CDR1 is MDHEN and CDR2 is SYDVKM. The CDR3 DNA is TGTTCCAGCAGTTTACAACGGGTCAGGGGCTCGTCTGGGGCCAACGTCCTGACTTTC. It is translated as CSSSLQRVRGSSGANVLTF.

This clone was counted a few times. The chain has TRBV19 and TRBJ2-3, with 9 bases that match TRBD2. The CDR3 runs 16 residues. After removal of 3 bases from V and 3 bases from J, the junction contained 7 bases not matched to a gene. The germline gives CDR1 LNHDA, CDR2 SQIVND (reference sequence). The CDR3 sequence is CASSILAGGPTDTQYF. DNA for the CDR3: TGTGCCAGTAGTATTTTGGCGGGAGGGCCAACAGATACGCAGTATTTT. Full variable domain (outside the CDR3, taken from reference TRBV19 and TRBJ2-3): DGGITQSPKYLFRKEGQNVTLSCEQNLNHDAMYWYRQDPGQGLRLIYYSQIVNDFQKGDIAEGYSVSREKKESFPLTVTSAQKNPTAFYLCASSILAGGPTDTQYFGPGTRLTVL.